The 12 T cell receptor beta chains given below trace back to one sample, sequenced in a study of blood T cell repertoires in COVID-19. Generated by immunoSEQ multiplex PCR, the TCRdb table keeps only in-frame clones and is missing some. The sample holds 110,000 to 150,000 clones, under 85% seen once. Sequencing used PBMCs or T cells enriched from blood (not recorded which). These receptors all come from a woman aged 18-29 years who had been exposed to COVID-19.

This clone was found once. This chain uses TRBV4-2 with TRBJ2-3; 11 positions agree with TRBD2. V gave up 3 bases and J gave up 12 bases; unmatched junction bases: 8. Germline CDR1 is LGHNA and CDR2 is YNFKEQ. CDR3 length: 14 amino acids. DNA of the CDR3: TGTGCCAGCAGCCACTGGACTAGCGGGTTTGGTCAGTATTTT. Protein: CASSHWTSGFGQYF.

Remarks on this clone: The same CDR3 arises from other DNA sequences in this sample as well. This sequence joins TRBV3-1 (or the pseudogene TRBV3-2) and TRBJ1-1; D is uncertain. V shed 4 bases and J shed 1 base, with 4 bases lying between them. The CDR3 sequence is 12 residues long. Per the germline V gene, CDR1 is LGHDT and CDR2 is YNNKEL (reference sequence). The CDR3 reads CASSPRNTEAFF. CDR3 DNA sequence: TGTGCCAGCAGCCCCCGGAACACTGAAGCTTTCTTT.

The chain is built from TRBV27 and TRBJ1-6; 9 bases line up with TRBD1. This CDR3 is built from 18 residues. Trimming at V came to 3 bases and at J to 6 bases, leaving 12 bases not matched to a gene. The germline gives CDR1 MNHEY, CDR2 SMNVEV (reference sequence). This CDR3 is CASSFYRGRVSGNSPLHF. The CDR3, as DNA: TGTGCCAGCAGTTTTTACAGGGGGCGCGTCAGTGGTAATTCACCCCTCCACTTT.

This chain joins TRBV3-1 (or the pseudogene TRBV3-2) and TRBJ1-6, with D hard to call. The V end was cut by 0 bases, the J end by 9 bases, with 6 bases between. Per germline, CDR1 LGHDT and CDR2 YNNKEL (reference sequence). This CDR3 comprises 13 residues. The CDR3 coding sequence is TGTGCCAGCAGCCAAGATGCGGGTTCACCCCTCCACTTT. It specifies CASSQDAGSPLHF.

V usage is TRBV29-1 and J usage is TRBJ2-1; TRBD2 aligns across 10 bases. Germline CDR1 is SQVTM and CDR2 is ANQGSEA. The CDR3 runs to 14 residues. V lost 4 bases and J lost 4; bases outside the gene matches: 4. In nucleotides, the CDR3 is TGCAGCGTTGCAGGACTAGCGGAATACAATGAGCAGTTCTTC. Translated, it gives CSVAGLAEYNEQFF.

Points on this clone: Mismatch with germline at one junction end may stem from a read error. This chain uses TRBV19 with TRBJ2-1; 8 bases are shared with TRBD2. The CDR3 length is 15 residues. Per germline, CDR1 LNHDA and CDR2 SQIVND (reference sequence). As DNA, the CDR3 is TGTACCAGTAGCGTTACTAGCGGCTCCTACAATGAGCAGTTCTTC. Protein product: CTSSVTSGSYNEQFF.

The J gene is TRBJ1-2, the V gene TRBV15, with 8 bases aligning to TRBD1. This CDR3 has 15 residues. Trimming took 1 base from V and 4 from J; bases not matched to a gene: 5. Germline CDR1 is LNHNV and CDR2 is YYDKDF (reference sequence). As DNA, the CDR3 is TGTGCCACCAGCAGAGGGAACCAGGGGGCCTATGGCTACACCTTC. Translating gives CATSRGNQGAYGYTF.

In this sample, this clone turned up once. This rearrangement joins TRBV2 to TRBJ2-5; tentative D call: TRBD2 (5 bases). Trimming took 5 bases from V and 3 from J, leaving 13 bases between them. This CDR3 spans 14 amino acids. Germline V gives CDR1 SNHLY, CDR2 FYNNEI. The CDR3 here is CASSPRTGKETQYF. As DNA, the CDR3 is TGTGCCAGCAGTCCCCGTACCGGGAAAGAGACCCAGTACTTC.

The rearrangement uses TRBV7-9 and TRBJ1-4; 8 nucleotides match TRBD1. This CDR3 is 15 amino acids long. Trimming removed 5 bases from V and 7 bases from J; junction bases left unmatched: 9. Germline loops: CDR1 SEHNR, CDR2 FQNEAQ (reference sequence). In DNA, the CDR3 is TGTGCCAGCAGCCTAAAGGACAGGGTTGGTGAAAAACTGTTTTTT. It encodes CASSLKDRVGEKLFF. Variable domain in full (rest from reference TRBV7-9 and TRBJ1-4): DTGVSQNPRHKITKRGQNVTFRCDPISEHNRLYWYRQTLGQGPEFLTYFQNEAQLEKSRLLSDRFSAERPKGSFSTLEIQRTEQGDSAMYLCASSLKDRVGEKLFFGSGTQLSVL.

The genes are TRBV29-1 and TRBJ1-3; no clear D gene. V was shortened by 3 bases and J by 0 bases, with 6 bases between the two germline ends. The CDR3 is made up of 13 amino acids. CDR1 is SQVTM and CDR2 is ANQGSEA in the germline V gene. The chain's CDR3 is CSVEANSGNTIYF. The DNA of the CDR3 is TGCAGCGTTGAGGCCAACTCTGGAAACACCATATATTTT. The full variable domain, rest sourced from reference TRBV29-1 and TRBJ1-3, is SAVISQKPSRDICQRGTSLTIQCQVDSQVTMMFWYRQQPGQSLTLIATANQGSEATYESGFVIDKFPISRPNLTFSTLTVSNMSPEDSSIYLCSVEANSGNTIYFGEGSWLTVV.

The gene calls are TRBV11-1 and TRBJ2-7, with D possibly matching TRBD1 (6 bases). This CDR3 contains 13 residues. Germline V gene sequence: CDR1 SGHAT, CDR2 FQDESV (reference sequence). Trimming removed 5 bases at V and 3 bases at J, with 11 bases between. This CDR3 is CASSLVRGYEQYF. In DNA, the CDR3 is TGTGCCAGCAGCCTAGTCAGGGGCTACGAGCAGTACTTC.

The chain recombines TRBV5-6 with TRBJ1-4; D is undetermined. Trimming shortened V by 3 bases and J by 5 bases, and 14 bases separated the two germline ends. The germline V gene has CDR1 SGHDT and CDR2 YYEEEE. This CDR3 comprises 15 residues. The chain's CDR3 is CASSSRTEINEKLFF. The CDR3, as DNA: TGTGCCAGCAGCTCAAGGACTGAGATCAATGAAAAACTGTTTTTT.